Below are 22 T cell receptor beta chains sequenced from a single sample in a study of CXCR3-negative and CXCR3-positive naive CD8 T cells. Study conclusions and caveats: More hydrophobic TRB CDR3s occurred in CXCR3-positive than in CXCR3-negative naive cells.

Through 5' RACE with UMI labels, the TRB cDNA libraries were prepared. TCRdb reanalyzed the 5' RACE reads and collapses them to one entry per CDR3 protein, without DNA. The specimen's table records just under 90,000 distinct CDR3 sequences. No antigen has been identified for these receptors. Input material: naive CXCR3+ CD8+ T cells from blood. The subset was: CD45RO-CCR7+CD27+CD95- naive CD8+ T cells expressing CXCR3 (TNR3+). Receptors were obtained from a human donor in good health. Some clones in this sample may be carry-over from other donors' samples.

The genes are TRBV28 and TRBJ2-3; TCRdb outputs TRBD1, but without DNA this stays unchecked. The germline V gene has CDR1 MDHEN and CDR2 SYDVKM. The CDR3 covers 16 residues. CDR3 sequence: CASSLFGDRGTNTQYF.

The chain has TRBV12-3 or TRBV12-4 and TRBJ2-3; with no DNA, the TCRdb D assignment of TRBD2 cannot be verified. The CDR3 has 15 residues. The chain's CDR3 is CASSPSGRVYDTQYF.

This sequence joins TRBV30 and TRBJ1-5. Germline V lookup: CDR1 GTSNPN, CDR2 SVGIG (reference sequence). The CDR3 loop spans 13 amino acids. The CDR3: CAWSLQGNQPQHF.

V is TRBV4-3 and J is TRBJ2-1; TCRdb lists TRBD2, though no DNA is available to test this call. The CDR3 contains 18 residues. Germline V lookup: CDR1 LGHNA, CDR2 YSLEER. CDR3 sequence reads: CASSPRPTHFSSYNEQFF.

The CDR3: CSARLGRTLIYEQYF. J is TRBJ2-7 and V is TRBV20-1; TCRdb designates TRBD2, a call that cannot be tested without DNA. CDR1 and CDR2 (germline): DFQATT, SNEGSKA (reference sequence). The CDR3 contains 15 residues.

The chain couples TRBV2 to TRBJ2-3; the TCRdb call, TRBD1, lacks DNA for checking. Germline loops: CDR1 SNHLY, CDR2 FYNNEI. The CDR3 has 15 residues. CDR3 loop: CASSAGVRASDTQYF.

This chain joins TRBV5-6 and TRBJ2-1; TCRdb's D call, TRBD2, is unchecked because there is no DNA. This CDR3 spans 14 amino acids. The germline V gene encodes CDR1 SGHDT and CDR2 YYEEEE. The CDR3 sequence: CASSLGAWYNEQFF.

The V call is TRBV7-9, the J call TRBJ1-1; TCRdb designates TRBD1, a call that cannot be tested without DNA. The germline CDR1 and CDR2 sequences are SEHNR and FQNEAQ (reference sequence). There are 15 residues in the CDR3. The CDR3 loop reads CASSLATGMNTEAFF.

This rearrangement joins TRBV5-1 to TRBJ2-3; the TRBD2 assignment by TCRdb is unverifiable without DNA. Germline V gene lookup returns CDR1 SGHRS and CDR2 YFSETQ. This CDR3 has 15 amino acids. Here the CDR3 reads CASSLGGYHTDTQYF.

The V and J genes are TRBV28 and TRBJ2-1. Germline CDR1 is MDHEN and CDR2 is SYDVKM. CDR3 size: 16 residues. The CDR3 spells CASSRGLAISYNEQFF.

The rearrangement joins TRBV28 to TRBJ2-3; no DNA is available, so the TRBD1 call from TCRdb remains unchecked. The CDR3 runs to 16 residues. CDR1 and CDR2 from the germline V gene are MDHEN and SYDVKM. The CDR3 sequence is CASSSTGDGGTDTQYF.

This chain uses TRBV6-1 with TRBJ1-1. This CDR3 region has 12 residues. The germline V gene has CDR1 MNHNS and CDR2 SASEGT. The CDR3 sequence: CASSEEFTEAFF.

This rearrangement joins TRBV6-2 or TRBV6-3 to TRBJ2-7; the TCRdb D gene call, TRBD1, has no DNA to confirm it. This CDR3 has 14 residues. Germline V gene lookup returns CDR1 MNHEY and CDR2 SVGEGT. This chain's CDR3 is CASSYGTETYEQYF.

The rearrangement links TRBV5-6 to TRBJ1-1. The length of the CDR3 is 15 residues. CDR1 is SGHDT, CDR2 YYEEEE, per germline. CDR3 sequence reads: CASSGGTVMNTEALF.

The chain joins TRBV28 to TRBJ2-7; TCRdb's D call, TRBD2, is unchecked because there is no DNA. Germline V lookup: CDR1 MDHEN, CDR2 SYDVKM. The CDR3 is 15 residues long. CDR3 sequence reads: CASSLFGLAGYEQYF.

The chain combines TRBV30 with TRBJ2-7; TCRdb gives TRBD2 as the D gene, but with no DNA this cannot be confirmed. The CDR3 runs 13 residues. Per germline, CDR1 GTSNPN and CDR2 SVGIG (reference sequence). CDR3 region: CAWSRWEAYEQYF. The full variable domain, in which reference TRBV30 and TRBJ2-7 provide the parts outside the CDR3, is SQTIHQWPATLVQPVGSPLSLECTVEGTSNPNLYWYRQAAGRGLQLLFYSVGIGQISSEVPQNLSASRPQDRQFILSSKKLLLSDSGFYLCAWSRWEAYEQYFGPGTRLTVT.

This rearrangement joins TRBV27 to TRBJ2-1; TCRdb reports TRBD2, a call that lacks DNA to check it against. The CDR3 has 14 residues. Per germline, CDR1 MNHEY and CDR2 SMNVEV (reference sequence). This CDR3 is CASSLGGAGDEQFF.

J is TRBJ1-1 and V is TRBV12-3 or TRBV12-4; TCRdb names TRBD1, which stays unverified in the absence of DNA. The CDR3 has 13 amino acids. CDR3 region: CASSLHRETEAFF.

This sequence joins TRBV14 and TRBJ2-3. Germline V gene data show CDR1 as SGHDN and CDR2 as FVKESK. The CDR3 spans 14 residues. This chain's CDR3 is CASSLQTPADTQYF.

The chain couples TRBV3-1 to TRBJ2-3; TCRdb calls TRBD2, which cannot be checked without DNA. This CDR3 has 14 residues. Germline loops: CDR1 LGHDT, CDR2 YNNKEL (reference sequence). This CDR3 reads CASIASYGEDTQYF.

This CDR3 reads CASSQDGGGLSSYEQYF. The rearrangement uses TRBV4-2 and TRBJ2-7; there is no DNA to check the TCRdb D call of TRBD2. This CDR3 has 17 amino acids. Germline V lookup: CDR1 LGHNA, CDR2 YNFKEQ.

The CDR3: CSASGTASTGELFF. The J gene is TRBJ2-2, the V gene TRBV29-1; there is no DNA to check the TCRdb D call of TRBD1. The CDR3 loop spans 14 amino acids. Germline CDR1 and CDR2: SQVTM and ANQGSEA.